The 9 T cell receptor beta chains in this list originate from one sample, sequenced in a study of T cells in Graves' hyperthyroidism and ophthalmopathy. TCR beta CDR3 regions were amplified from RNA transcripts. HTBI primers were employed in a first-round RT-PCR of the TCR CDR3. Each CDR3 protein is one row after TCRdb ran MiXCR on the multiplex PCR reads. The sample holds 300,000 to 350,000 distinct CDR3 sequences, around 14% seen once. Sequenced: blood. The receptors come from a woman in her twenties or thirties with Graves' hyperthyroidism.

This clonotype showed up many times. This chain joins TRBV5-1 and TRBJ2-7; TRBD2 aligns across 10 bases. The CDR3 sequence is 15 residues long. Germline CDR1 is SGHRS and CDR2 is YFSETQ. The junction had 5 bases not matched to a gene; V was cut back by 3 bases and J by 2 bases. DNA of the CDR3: TGCGCCAGCAGCTCCCGGACTAGCGGAACCTACGAGCAGTACTTC. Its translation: CASSSRTSGTYEQYF.

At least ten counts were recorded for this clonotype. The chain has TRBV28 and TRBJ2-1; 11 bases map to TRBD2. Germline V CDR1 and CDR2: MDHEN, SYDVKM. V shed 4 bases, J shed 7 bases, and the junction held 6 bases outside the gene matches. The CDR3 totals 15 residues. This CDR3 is CASSSRLAGWNEQFF. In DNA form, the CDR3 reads TGTGCCAGCAGTTCAAGACTAGCGGGGTGGAATGAGCAGTTCTTC.

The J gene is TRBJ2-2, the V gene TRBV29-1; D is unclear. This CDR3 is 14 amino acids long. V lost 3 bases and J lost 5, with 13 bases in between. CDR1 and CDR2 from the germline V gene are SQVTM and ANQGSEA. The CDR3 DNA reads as TGCAGCGTTGAGTGGTCTAGTGGAACCGGGGAGCTGTTTTTT. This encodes CSVEWSSGTGELFF.

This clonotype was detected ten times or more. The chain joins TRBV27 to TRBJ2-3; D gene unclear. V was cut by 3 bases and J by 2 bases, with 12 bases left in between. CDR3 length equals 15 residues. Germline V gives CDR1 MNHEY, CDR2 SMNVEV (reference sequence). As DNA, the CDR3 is TGTGCCAGCAGTTTTCTTGGGCCCAACACAGATACGCAGTATTTT. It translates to CASSFLGPNTDTQYF.

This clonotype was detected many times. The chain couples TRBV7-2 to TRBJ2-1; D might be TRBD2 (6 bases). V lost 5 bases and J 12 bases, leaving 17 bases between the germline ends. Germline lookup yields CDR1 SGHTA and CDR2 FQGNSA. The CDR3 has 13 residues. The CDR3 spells CASSPPPGRMQFF. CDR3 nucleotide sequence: TGTGCCAGCAGCCCCCCACCAGGGAGGATGCAGTTCTTC.

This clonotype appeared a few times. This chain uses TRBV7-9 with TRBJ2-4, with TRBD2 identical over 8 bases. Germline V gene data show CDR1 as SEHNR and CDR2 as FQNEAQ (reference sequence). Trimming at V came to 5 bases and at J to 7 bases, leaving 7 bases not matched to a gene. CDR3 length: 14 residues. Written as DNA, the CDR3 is TGTGCCAGCAGCGCAAGCGGGAGAGGGAACATTCAGTACTTC. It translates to CASSASGRGNIQYF.

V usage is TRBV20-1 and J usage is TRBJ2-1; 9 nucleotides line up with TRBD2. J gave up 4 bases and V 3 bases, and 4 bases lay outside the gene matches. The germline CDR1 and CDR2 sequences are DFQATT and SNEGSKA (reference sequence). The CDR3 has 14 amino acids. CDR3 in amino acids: CSARGLAGYNEQFF. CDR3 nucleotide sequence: TGCAGTGCTAGGGGTCTAGCGGGGTACAATGAGCAGTTCTTC.

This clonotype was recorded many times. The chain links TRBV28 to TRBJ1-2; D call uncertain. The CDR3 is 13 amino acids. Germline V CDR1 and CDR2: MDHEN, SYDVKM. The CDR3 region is CATRSSLLDGYTF. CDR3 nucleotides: TGTGCAACAAGATCCTCTCTTTTGGATGGCTACACCTTC.

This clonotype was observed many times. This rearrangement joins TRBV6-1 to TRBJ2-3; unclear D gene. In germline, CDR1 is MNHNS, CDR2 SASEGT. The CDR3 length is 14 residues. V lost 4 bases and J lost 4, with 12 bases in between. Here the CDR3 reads CASSVRPSPDTQYF. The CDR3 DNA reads TGTGCCAGCAGTGTACGACCGAGCCCAGATACGCAGTATTTT.